This T cell receptor beta chain is drawn from a study of PD-1 blockade in classical Hodgkin lymphoma (dated by TCRdb to the early 2020s). About the study as a whole: Nivolumab dosing was 3 mg/kg intravenously every 2 weeks, continuing until either disease progression or unacceptable toxicity. The study used TCR beta sequencing and CyTOF to define a peripheral blood immune signature of response to PD-1 blockade in classical Hodgkin lymphoma.

Genomic DNA was isolated using the Qiagen DNeasy kit from unsorted PBMCs as well as from negatively selected CD4+ and CD8+ fractions. Amplification of TCR beta CDR3 regions was done by immunoSEQ multiplex PCR with primers that anneal to V and J segments. A synthetic immune receptor repertoire was used to minimize amplification bias, and remaining bias was computationally removed after sequencing. From the authors' description of their analysis: Custom Python scripts were used to quantify repertoire diversity as the Shannon entropy index. Unsorted, CD4+ and CD8+ repertoires were analyzed separately, except for combined analyses in which CD4+ and CD8+ sequences were merged in silico. A clone counted as expanded when the clone's frequency after treatment rose at least 2-fold relative to C1D1, and clones undetected at baseline were given a pseudocount of 0.5. Singleton clones were defined as clones with 0 or 1 copy at C1D1, and non-singleton clones were defined as clones with 2 or more copies. By matching protein sequences in sorted samples from the same patient, clones expanded in unsorted samples were annotated as CD4+, CD8+ or unknown. Wilcoxon tests were applied to paired samples to test diversity changes from C1D1 to C4D1. Drawn from immuneACCESS, this table holds only the in-frame rearrangements with V and J called that TCRdb kept. Clones are partly lost; checked studies trace under half to an unresolved V gene and leave the rest unexplained. V, J and clone size reflect that table, while D and trimming were determined from the DNA. For this sample there are about 18,000 clones; around 75% appear just once. The ten biggest clones cover approximately 2% of the sample.

The paper's findings and limits, for the study overall: Baseline TCR diversity was reported to be lower in newly diagnosed patients than in healthy donors, and even lower in relapsed/refractory patients. Lower diversity was observed in patients in whom nivolumab was started less than 1 year after ASCT, and these patients were excluded from later analyses so that confounding by immune reconstitution would be avoided. Baseline diversity similar to that of newly diagnosed patients was observed in trial patients achieving complete response, whereas significantly lower diversity was observed in partial responders and progressors. By C4D1, a significant rise was seen in CD4+ TCR diversity but not in CD8+ TCR diversity (p=0.0027 vs p=0.16), and the rise was most apparent among complete responders (p=0.02). Only a single clinical trial cohort was studied, and what caused the repertoire differences, possibly disease activity or prior therapy, remained undefined.

Interpreted using the paper, the time point label stands for: cycle 4 day 1 (C4D1), after less than 7 weeks of nivolumab. Relapse after autologous stem cell transplantation had occurred in all trial patients, and cohorts A, B and C were distinguished by prior brentuximab vedotin exposure. A Miltenyi CD4+ T cell isolation kit was used for magnetic negative selection to purify CD4+ T cells from thawed PBMCs. A total of around 60 patients with relapsed/refractory classical Hodgkin lymphoma made up the trial cohort, and each patient's best overall response was complete response, partial response or progressive disease. Trial patients were treated with single-agent nivolumab in the multi-cohort phase II CheckMate 205 trial. An independent review committee assessed best overall response using the 2007 International Working Group response criteria. PBMCs from the trial were collected at three points: immediately before nivolumab initiation (C1D1), and during therapy at cycle 2 day 1 and cycle 4 day 1. After peripheral blood was drawn into 8 mL Vacutainer Cell Preparation Tubes, PBMCs were isolated by centrifugation and then cryopreserved. Purified CD4+ and CD8+ fractions were prepared only for cases with an additional available PBMC sample. On LS columns in a quadroMACS separator, the magnetically labelled cells were depleted, and the flow-through was collected as the purified fraction.

On this clone itself: Its antigen target is currently unknown. Base qualities are not recorded, but no much larger clone differs from it by a single base.

V trim: 4 bases; J trim: 1 base; unmatched bases: 15. The CDR3 starts with the cysteine, ends with the phenylalanine, and has 18 residues. Of the read, only the CDR3 DNA is kept; its 54 bases are in frame from base 1. CDR1 and CDR2, looked up from the germline V gene, are SGDLS and YYNGEE. In this chain, TRBV9 is recombined with TRBJ2-5, with TRBD2 matching 8 junction bases. The TCR sequence derives from a human donor with classical Hodgkin lymphoma. Sequenced here: CD4+ T cells from blood, sampled before the fourth cycle of nivolumab. The sequenced DNA: TGTGCCAGCAGCCCCCGAGGGGGGACTAGTTGGGGCCAAGAGACCCAGTACTTC. It encodes CASSPRGGTSWGQETQYF.